The clone carrying this TCR beta chain came up a few times. The entry originates in a study of cytomegalovirus exposure and HLA in healthy donors. The PCR was carried out with 60 Vbeta primers and 13 Jbeta primers. Here immunoSEQ multiplex PCR was the method, and the copy in TCRdb shows in-frame clones only, minus some. There are about 120,000 clones in the sample; about 8% occur only once, and approximately 6% lies in the top ten. Germline loops: CDR1 GTSNPN, CDR2 SVGIG (reference sequence). The CDR3 has 13 amino acids. V lost 6 bases and J lost 5, with 16 bases in between. This TCR derives from a woman in her 40s in good health and CMV-seropositive. V usage is TRBV30 and J usage is TRBJ2-5; D ambiguous. Sequenced sample: PBMCs. The CDR3 DNA sequence: TGTGCCTGCCAAAGAGCCTACGGGGAGACCCAGTACTTC. Translated, it gives CACQRAYGETQYF.